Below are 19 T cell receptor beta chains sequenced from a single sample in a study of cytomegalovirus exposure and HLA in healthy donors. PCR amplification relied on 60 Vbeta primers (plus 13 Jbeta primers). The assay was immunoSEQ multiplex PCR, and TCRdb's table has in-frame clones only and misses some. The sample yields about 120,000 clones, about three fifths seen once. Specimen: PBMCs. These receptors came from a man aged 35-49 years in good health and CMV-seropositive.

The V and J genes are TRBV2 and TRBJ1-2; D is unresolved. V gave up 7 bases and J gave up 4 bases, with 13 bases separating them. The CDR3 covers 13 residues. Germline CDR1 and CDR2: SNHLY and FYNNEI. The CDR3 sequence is CASIEGTPYGYTF. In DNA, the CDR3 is TGTGCCAGCATCGAGGGAACGCCCTATGGCTACACCTTC.

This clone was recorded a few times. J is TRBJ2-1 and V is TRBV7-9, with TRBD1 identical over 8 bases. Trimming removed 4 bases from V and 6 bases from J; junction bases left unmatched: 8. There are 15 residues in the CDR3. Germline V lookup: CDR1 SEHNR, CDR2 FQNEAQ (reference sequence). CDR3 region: CASSSPRGTGNEQFF. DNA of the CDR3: TGTGCCAGCAGCTCCCCCCGCGGGACAGGCAATGAGCAGTTCTTC.

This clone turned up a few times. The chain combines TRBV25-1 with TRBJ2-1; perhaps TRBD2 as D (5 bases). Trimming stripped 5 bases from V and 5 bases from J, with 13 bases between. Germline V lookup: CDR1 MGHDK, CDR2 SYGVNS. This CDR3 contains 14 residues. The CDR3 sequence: CASSPGGTHNEQFF. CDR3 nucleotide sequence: TGTGCCAGCAGTCCCGGAGGAACTCACAATGAGCAGTTCTTC.

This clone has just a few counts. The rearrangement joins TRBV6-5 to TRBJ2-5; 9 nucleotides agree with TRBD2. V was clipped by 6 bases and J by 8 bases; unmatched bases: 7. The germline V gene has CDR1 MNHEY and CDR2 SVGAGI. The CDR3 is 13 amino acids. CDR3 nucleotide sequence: TGTGCCAGCAGGCGGGAGGGGTCCAAAACCCAGTACTTC. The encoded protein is CASRREGSKTQYF.

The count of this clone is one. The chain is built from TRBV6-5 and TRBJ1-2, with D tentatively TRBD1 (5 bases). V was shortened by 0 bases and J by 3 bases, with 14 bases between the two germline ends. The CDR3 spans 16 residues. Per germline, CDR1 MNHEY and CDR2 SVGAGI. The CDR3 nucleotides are TGTGCCAGCAGTTACTCGGCGGGGGACCCTCACTATGGCTACACCTTC. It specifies CASSYSAGDPHYGYTF.

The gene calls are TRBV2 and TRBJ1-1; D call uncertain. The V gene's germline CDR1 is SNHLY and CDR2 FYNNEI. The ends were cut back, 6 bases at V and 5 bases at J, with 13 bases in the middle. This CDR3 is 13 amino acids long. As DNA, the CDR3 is TGTGCCAGCAGCCCCGTTCAAGAGACTGAAGCTTTCTTT. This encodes CASSPVQETEAFF.

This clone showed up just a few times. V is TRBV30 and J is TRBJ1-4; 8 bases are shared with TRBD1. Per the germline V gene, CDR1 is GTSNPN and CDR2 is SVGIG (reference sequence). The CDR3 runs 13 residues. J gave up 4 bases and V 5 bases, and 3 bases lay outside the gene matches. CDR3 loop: CAWWTGRNEKLFF. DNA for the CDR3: TGTGCCTGGTGGACAGGGCGTAATGAAAAACTGTTTTTT. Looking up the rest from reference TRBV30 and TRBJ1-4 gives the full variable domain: SQTIHQWPATLVQPVGSPLSLECTVEGTSNPNLYWYRQAAGRGLQLLFYSVGIGQISSEVPQNLSASRPQDRQFILSSKKLLLSDSGFYLCAWWTGRNEKLFFGSGTQLSVL.

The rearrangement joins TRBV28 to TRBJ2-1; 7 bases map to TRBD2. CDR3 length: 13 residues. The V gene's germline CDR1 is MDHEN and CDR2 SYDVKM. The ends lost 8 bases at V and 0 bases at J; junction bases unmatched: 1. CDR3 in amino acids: CASCGSSYNEQFF. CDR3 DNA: TGTGCCAGCTGCGGGAGCTCCTACAATGAGCAGTTCTTC.

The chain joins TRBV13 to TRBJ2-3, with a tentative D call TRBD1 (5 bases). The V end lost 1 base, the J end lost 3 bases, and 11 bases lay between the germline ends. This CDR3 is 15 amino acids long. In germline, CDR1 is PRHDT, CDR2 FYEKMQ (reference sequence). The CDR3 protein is CASSLVQGVTDTQYF. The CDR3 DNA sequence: TGTGCCAGCAGCTTAGTCCAGGGTGTGACAGATACGCAGTATTTT.

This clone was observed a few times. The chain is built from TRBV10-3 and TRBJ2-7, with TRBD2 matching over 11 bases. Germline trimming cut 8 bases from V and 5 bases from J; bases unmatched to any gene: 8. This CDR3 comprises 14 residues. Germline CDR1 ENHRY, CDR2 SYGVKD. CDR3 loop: CAIAFSGGGNEQYF. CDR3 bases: TGTGCCATCGCTTTTAGCGGGGGGGGTAACGAGCAGTACTTC.

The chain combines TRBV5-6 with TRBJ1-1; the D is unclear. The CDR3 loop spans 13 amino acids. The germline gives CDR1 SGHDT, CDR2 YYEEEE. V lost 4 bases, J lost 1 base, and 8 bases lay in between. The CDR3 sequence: CASSLGRNTEAFF. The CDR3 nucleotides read TGTGCCAGCAGCCTAGGCCGGAACACTGAAGCTTTCTTT.

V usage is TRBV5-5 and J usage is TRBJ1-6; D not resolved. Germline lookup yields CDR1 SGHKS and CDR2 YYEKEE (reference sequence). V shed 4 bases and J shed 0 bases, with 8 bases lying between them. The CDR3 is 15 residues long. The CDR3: CASSGGSSYNSPLHF. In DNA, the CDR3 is TGTGCCAGCAGCGGAGGCAGCTCCTATAATTCACCCCTCCACTTT.

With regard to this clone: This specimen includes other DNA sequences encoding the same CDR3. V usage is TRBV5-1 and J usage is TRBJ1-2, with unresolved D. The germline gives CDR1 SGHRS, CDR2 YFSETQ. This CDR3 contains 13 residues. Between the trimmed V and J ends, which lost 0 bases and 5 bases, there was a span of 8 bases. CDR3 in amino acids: CASSLGGFYGYTF. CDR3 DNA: TGCGCCAGCAGCTTGGGAGGGTTTTATGGCTACACCTTC.

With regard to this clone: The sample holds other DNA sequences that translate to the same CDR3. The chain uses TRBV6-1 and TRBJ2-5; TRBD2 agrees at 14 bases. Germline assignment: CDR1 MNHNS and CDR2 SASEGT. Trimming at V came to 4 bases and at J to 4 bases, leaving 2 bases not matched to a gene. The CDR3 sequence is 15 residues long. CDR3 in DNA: TGTGCCAGCAGTGGACTAGCGGGGGGGCCAGAGACCCAGTACTTC. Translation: CASSGLAGGPETQYF.

The CDR3: CASRRPGQGARSGELFF. The CDR3 nucleotides read TGTGCCAGCAGGAGACCGGGACAGGGGGCTAGGAGCGGGGAGCTGTTTTTT. This rearrangement joins TRBV25-1 to TRBJ2-2, with 12 bases lining up with TRBD1. The CDR3 runs to 17 residues. J gave up 7 bases and V 6 bases, and 12 bases lay outside the gene matches. The germline CDR1 and CDR2 sequences are MGHDK and SYGVNS.

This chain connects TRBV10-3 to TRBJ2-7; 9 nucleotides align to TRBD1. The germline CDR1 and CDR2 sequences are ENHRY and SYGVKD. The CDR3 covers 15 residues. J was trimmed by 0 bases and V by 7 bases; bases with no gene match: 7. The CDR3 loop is CAINAPGQGSYEQYF. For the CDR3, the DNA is TGTGCCATCAACGCCCCGGGACAGGGCTCCTACGAGCAGTACTTC.

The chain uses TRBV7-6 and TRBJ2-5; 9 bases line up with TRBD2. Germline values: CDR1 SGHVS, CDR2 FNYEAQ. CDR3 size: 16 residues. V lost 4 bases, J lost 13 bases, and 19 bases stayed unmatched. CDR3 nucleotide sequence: TGTGCCAGCAGCTCCCGGGGTAGCGGGAGTATACATCAATGGTACTTC. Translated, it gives CASSSRGSGSIHQWYF.

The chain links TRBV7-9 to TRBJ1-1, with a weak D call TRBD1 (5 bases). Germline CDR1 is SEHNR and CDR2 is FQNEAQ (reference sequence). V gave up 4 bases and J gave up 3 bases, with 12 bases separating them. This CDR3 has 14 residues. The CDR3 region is CASSSRAGDTEAFF. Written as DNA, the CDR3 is TGTGCCAGCAGCTCCCGCGCGGGGGACACTGAAGCTTTCTTT.

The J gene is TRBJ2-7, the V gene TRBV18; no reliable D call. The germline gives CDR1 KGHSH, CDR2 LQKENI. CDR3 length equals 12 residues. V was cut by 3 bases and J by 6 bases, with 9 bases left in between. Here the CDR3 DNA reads TGTGCCAGCTCACCCGATGCGGTCGAGCAGTACTTC. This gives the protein CASSPDAVEQYF. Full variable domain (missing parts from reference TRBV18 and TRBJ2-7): NAGVMQNPRHLVRRRGQEARLRCSPMKGHSHVYWYRQLPEEGLKFMVYLQKENIIDESGMPKERFSAEFPKEGPSILRIQQVVRGDSAAYFCASSPDAVEQYFGPGTRLTVT.